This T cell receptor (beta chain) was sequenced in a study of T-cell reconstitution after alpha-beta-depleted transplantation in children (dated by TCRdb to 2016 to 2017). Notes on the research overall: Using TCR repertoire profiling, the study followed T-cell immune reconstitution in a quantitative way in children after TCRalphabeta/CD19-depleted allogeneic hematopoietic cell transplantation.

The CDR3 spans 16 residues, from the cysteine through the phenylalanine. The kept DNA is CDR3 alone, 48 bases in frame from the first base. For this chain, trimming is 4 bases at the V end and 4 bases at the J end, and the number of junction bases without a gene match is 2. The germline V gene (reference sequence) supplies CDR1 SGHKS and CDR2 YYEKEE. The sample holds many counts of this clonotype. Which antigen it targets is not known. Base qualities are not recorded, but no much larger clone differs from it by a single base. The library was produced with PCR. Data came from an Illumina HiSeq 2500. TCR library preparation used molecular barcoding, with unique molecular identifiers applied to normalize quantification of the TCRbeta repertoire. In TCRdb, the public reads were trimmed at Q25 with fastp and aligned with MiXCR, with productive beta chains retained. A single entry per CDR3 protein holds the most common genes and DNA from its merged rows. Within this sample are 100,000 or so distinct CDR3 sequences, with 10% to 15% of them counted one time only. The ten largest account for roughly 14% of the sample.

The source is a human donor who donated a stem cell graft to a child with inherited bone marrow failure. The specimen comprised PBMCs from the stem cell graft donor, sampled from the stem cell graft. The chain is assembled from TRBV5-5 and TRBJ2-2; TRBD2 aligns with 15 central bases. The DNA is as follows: TGTGCCAGCAGCCGGGGACTAGCGGGAGGCACCGGGGAGCTGTTTTTT. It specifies CASSRGLAGGTGELFF.